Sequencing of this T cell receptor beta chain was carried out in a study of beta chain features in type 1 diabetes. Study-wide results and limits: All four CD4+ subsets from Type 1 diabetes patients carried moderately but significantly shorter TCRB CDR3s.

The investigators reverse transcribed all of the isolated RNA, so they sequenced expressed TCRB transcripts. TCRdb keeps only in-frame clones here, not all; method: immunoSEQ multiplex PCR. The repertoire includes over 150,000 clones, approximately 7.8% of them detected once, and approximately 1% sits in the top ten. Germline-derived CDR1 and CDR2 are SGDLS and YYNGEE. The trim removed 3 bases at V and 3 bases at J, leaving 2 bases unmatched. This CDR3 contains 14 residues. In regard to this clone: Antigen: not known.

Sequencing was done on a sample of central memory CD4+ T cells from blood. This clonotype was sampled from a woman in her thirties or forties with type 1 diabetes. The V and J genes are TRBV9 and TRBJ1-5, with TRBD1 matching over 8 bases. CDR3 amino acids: CASSADRVNQPQHF. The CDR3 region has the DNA TGTGCCAGCAGCGCGGACAGGGTCAATCAGCCCCAGCATTTT.